A single sample is the source of the 26 T cell receptor beta chains below, sequenced in a study of blood T cell repertoires in COVID-19. TCRdb keeps only in-frame clones here, not all; method: immunoSEQ multiplex PCR. Of more than 95,000 clones in the sample, roughly nine tenths are singletons; the top ten hold 1.5% to 2%. Sequencing was done on a sample of peripheral blood. Every receptor here comes from a man in his 60s with acute or convalescent COVID-19.

CDR3 protein: CASSVWQANTGELFF. The CDR3 DNA reads as TGTGCCAGCAGTGTATGGCAGGCGAACACCGGGGAGCTGTTTTTT. The chain uses TRBV25-1 and TRBJ2-2; D remains ambiguous. Germline CDR1 reads MGHDK; CDR2 reads SYGVNS. There are 15 residues in the CDR3. Trimming took 4 bases from V and 0 from J, leaving 9 bases between them.

The rearrangement joins TRBV6-5 to TRBJ1-1; D not certain. With 3 bases removed from V and 3 bases from J, the gap between germline ends came to 11 bases. The germline V gene has CDR1 MNHEY and CDR2 SVGAGI. The length of the CDR3 is 14 residues. The CDR3 reads CASSYTPRDTEAFF. In DNA form, the CDR3 reads TGTGCCAGCAGTTATACCCCCCGAGACACTGAAGCTTTCTTT.

The rearrangement links TRBV6-5 to TRBJ1-2; D perhaps matches TRBD1 (6 bases). The length of the CDR3 is 14 residues. The V end was cut by 6 bases, the J end by 0 bases, with 11 bases between. Germline CDR1 and CDR2: MNHEY and SVGAGI. The CDR3 DNA follows: TGTGCCAGCAGAATACAGGGATCTAACTATGGCTACACCTTC. This translates into CASRIQGSNYGYTF.

This clone was counted a few times. V gene TRBV5-1 combines with J gene TRBJ1-1; 8 bases line up with TRBD1. The CDR3 is 15 residues long. V shed 6 bases, J shed 1 base, and the junction held 8 bases outside the gene matches. Looked up from germline, CDR1 is SGHRS and CDR2 is YFSETQ. CDR3 nucleotides: TGCGCCAGCACTCAAGGACAGGGCAGGAACACTGAAGCTTTCTTT. It specifies CASTQGQGRNTEAFF. The full variable domain, rest sourced from reference TRBV5-1 and TRBJ1-1, is KAGVTQTPRYLIKTRGQQVTLSCSPISGHRSVSWYQQTPGQGLQFLFEYFSETQRNKGNFPGRFSGRQFSNSRSEMNVSTLELGDSALYLCASTQGQGRNTEAFFGQGTRLTVV.

In DNA, the CDR3 is TGTGCCAGCAGCCAAAGATTCGGAGGGAACGTCGCTGAAGCTTTCTTT. It encodes CASSQRFGGNVAEAFF. The J gene is TRBJ1-1, the V gene TRBV3-1 (or the pseudogene TRBV3-2); no clear D gene. V was trimmed by 2 bases and J by 6 bases, leaving 19 bases between them. The CDR3 spans 16 residues. Germline CDR1 and CDR2: LGHDT and YNNKEL (reference sequence).

This sequence joins TRBV19 and TRBJ1-3, with 7 bases identical to TRBD1. V gave up 7 bases and J gave up 2 bases; unmatched junction bases: 5. Germline V gene data show CDR1 as LNHDA and CDR2 as SQIVND (reference sequence). The CDR3 covers 14 residues. The CDR3: CASTMTGPGNTIYF. The CDR3 DNA reads TGTGCCAGTACCATGACAGGGCCTGGAAACACCATATATTTT.

J is TRBJ2-7 and V is TRBV6-5; the match to TRBD1 covers 8 bases. CDR1 is MNHEY, CDR2 SVGAGI, per germline. This CDR3 region has 14 residues. V shed 4 bases and J 2 bases; nucleotides not matched to a gene: 4. The CDR3 nucleotides are TGTGCCAGCAGTTCCCGGACAGGGACCTACGAGCAGTACTTC. Translated, it gives CASSSRTGTYEQYF.

The chain carries TRBV6-5 and TRBJ2-1; D call uncertain. The V end was cut by 0 bases, the J end by 8 bases, with 11 bases between. Germline assignment: CDR1 MNHEY and CDR2 SVGAGI. The CDR3 sequence is 14 residues long. The CDR3 DNA reads TGTGCCAGCAGTTACTCGAGTGTTTTGTATGAGCAGTTCTTC. Translating it yields CASSYSSVLYEQFF.

In the case of this clone: The junction and the germline gene differ at one end; a read error may be behind it. V usage is TRBV11-3 and J usage is TRBJ2-5; 11 bases match TRBD1. The CDR3 runs to 12 residues. CDR1 is SGHNT and CDR2 is YENEEA in the germline V gene. The CDR3 protein is CASSHGDRGIHF. As DNA, the CDR3 is TGTGCCAGCAGCCACGGGGACAGGGGGATACACTTC. Using reference TRBV11-3 and TRBJ2-5 for the parts outside the CDR3, the full variable domain is EAGVVQSPRYKIIEKKQPVAFWCNPISGHNTLYWYLQNLGQGPELLIRYENEEAVDDSQLPKDRFSAERLKGVDSTLKIQPAELGDSAVYLCASSHGDRGIHFGPGTRLLVL.

Concerning this clone itself: Other DNA sequences within the sample encode an identical CDR3. The V gene is TRBV11-2, the J gene TRBJ1-2, with 8 bases fitting TRBD1. The V gene's germline CDR1 is SGHAT and CDR2 FQNNGV. V shed 1 base and J 4 bases; nucleotides not matched to a gene: 2. The CDR3 length is 14 residues. This CDR3 reads CASSLVQGAYGYTF. For the CDR3, the DNA is TGTGCCAGCAGCTTAGTCCAGGGGGCCTATGGCTACACCTTC.

The genes are TRBV18 and TRBJ1-2; TRBD1 matches at 11 bases. The V gene's germline CDR1 is KGHSH and CDR2 LQKENI. Germline trimming cut 4 bases from V and 5 bases from J; bases unmatched to any gene: 6. The CDR3 length is 15 residues. This CDR3 is CASSLGQGAGYGYTF. For the CDR3, the DNA is TGTGCCAGCTCACTAGGACAGGGGGCTGGATATGGCTACACCTTC.

The chain combines TRBV7-2 with TRBJ2-5; 7 bases map to TRBD2. The length of the CDR3 is 15 residues. Trimming took 7 bases from V and 7 from J; bases not matched to a gene: 15. Germline values: CDR1 SGHTA, CDR2 FQGNSA. CDR3 loop: CASTPGTTRPGTQYF. The CDR3 nucleotides read TGTGCCAGCACCCCCGGGACTACACGTCCAGGGACCCAGTACTTC.

The chain carries TRBV7-9 and TRBJ1-5; 7 nucleotides match TRBD1. The CDR3 contains 15 residues. The germline CDR1 and CDR2 sequences are SEHNR and FQNEAQ (reference sequence). V dropped 4 bases and J dropped 9; count of bases not matched to a gene: 12. CDR3 sequence (DNA): TGTGCCAGCAGCTCCTCACAGGGGACCGTGCCGCCCCAGCATTTT. This translates into CASSSSQGTVPPQHF. Complete variable domain (other parts from reference TRBV7-9 and TRBJ1-5): DTGVSQNPRHKITKRGQNVTFRCDPISEHNRLYWYRQTLGQGPEFLTYFQNEAQLEKSRLLSDRFSAERPKGSFSTLEIQRTEQGDSAMYLCASSSSQGTVPPQHFGDGTRLSIL.

The rearrangement joins TRBV18 to TRBJ1-6; TRBD1 agrees at 7 bases. V shed 6 bases and J 8 bases; nucleotides not matched to a gene: 10. The CDR3 is 15 residues long. Germline values: CDR1 KGHSH, CDR2 LQKENI. The CDR3 region is CASSLGGQADSPLHF. In nucleotides, the CDR3 is TGTGCCAGCTCCCTAGGTGGACAGGCCGATTCACCCCTCCACTTT.

The V and J genes are TRBV2 and TRBJ2-7; a weak D match, TRBD1 (6 bases). The CDR3 length is 15 residues. Deletions cut 7 bases from V and 1 base from J, with 17 bases between. Looked up from germline, CDR1 is SNHLY and CDR2 is FYNNEI. CDR3: CASNRGGSGSYEQYF. The CDR3 DNA reads as TGTGCCAGCAACAGAGGGGGAAGCGGTTCCTACGAGCAGTACTTC.

A single count supports this clone. The chain joins TRBV19 to TRBJ1-4; 9 nucleotides match TRBD1. Germline CDR1 is LNHDA and CDR2 is SQIVND (reference sequence). Germline trimming cut 5 bases from V and 7 bases from J; bases unmatched to any gene: 11. The CDR3 sequence is 16 residues long. DNA for the CDR3: TGTGCCAGTAGTTTCCCGGGACAGGGTGGTAGTGAAAAACTGTTTTTT. It yields the protein CASSFPGQGGSEKLFF.

The chain links TRBV18 to TRBJ1-1; D is unclear. Germline-derived CDR1 and CDR2 are KGHSH and LQKENI. Trimming stripped 3 bases from V and 6 bases from J, with 11 bases between. This CDR3 contains 13 residues. Here the CDR3 DNA reads TGTGCCAGCTCACCGACACCCAACCCTGAAGCTTTCTTT. Amino acids: CASSPTPNPEAFF.

The rearrangement links TRBV6-4 to TRBJ1-2; a weak D match, TRBD1 (5 bases). The CDR3 covers 15 residues. The germline V and J ends were trimmed by 0 bases and 4 bases, with 12 bases remaining between them. Germline values: CDR1 MRHNA, CDR2 SNTAGT. The CDR3 is CASSDSEKGIYGYTF. CDR3 sequence (DNA): TGTGCCAGCAGTGACTCGGAAAAGGGGATCTATGGCTACACCTTC.

V and J are TRBV7-2 and TRBJ2-2; 12 positions match TRBD1. With V trimmed by 5 bases and J by 6 bases, 7 bases remained unmatched. The CDR3 is 16 amino acids. CDR1 and CDR2 from the germline V gene are SGHTA and FQGNSA. CDR3 amino acids: CASSPRDRGRPGELFF. As DNA, the CDR3 is TGTGCCAGCAGCCCCCGGGACAGGGGGCGCCCCGGGGAGCTGTTTTTT.

This sequence joins TRBV10-3 and TRBJ2-7; tentatively, D is TRBD1 (6 bases). V was trimmed by 4 bases and J by 7 bases, leaving 17 bases between them. The CDR3 consists of 14 residues. Germline V gives CDR1 ENHRY, CDR2 SYGVKD. CDR3: CAISVRGDTGEQYF. The DNA for the CDR3 is TGTGCCATCAGTGTGAGAGGGGACACGGGGGAGCAGTACTTC.

In DNA form, the CDR3 reads TGTGCCAGCAGTGGAAGAGGATATGGCTACACCTTC. It is translated as CASSGRGYGYTF. The gene calls are TRBV2 and TRBJ1-2; D not resolved. V was shortened by 4 bases and J by 5 bases, with 8 bases between the two germline ends. The CDR3 has 12 amino acids. Germline CDR1 SNHLY, CDR2 FYNNEI. The full variable domain, in which reference TRBV2 and TRBJ1-2 provide the parts outside the CDR3, is EPEVTQTPSHQVTQMGQEVILRCVPISNHLYFYWYRQILGQKVEFLVSFYNNEISEKSEIFDDQFSVERPDGSNFTLKIRSTKLEDSAMYFCASSGRGYGYTFGSGTRLTVV.

This chain connects TRBV27 to TRBJ2-2, with D possibly TRBD1 on 6 matching bases. This CDR3 comprises 14 residues. Trimming pared 5 bases from V and 6 bases from J, leaving 13 bases between. Germline CDR1 reads MNHEY; CDR2 reads SMNVEV (reference sequence). CDR3 sequence: CASSNNRVSGELFF. For the CDR3, the DNA is TGTGCCAGCAGTAATAACAGGGTGTCCGGGGAGCTGTTTTTT.

This rearrangement joins TRBV6-5 to TRBJ1-6; D not resolved. The V gene lost 2 bases and the J gene lost 5 bases, with 7 bases spanning the gap. The CDR3 is 14 amino acids. Germline V gene lookup returns CDR1 MNHEY and CDR2 SVGAGI. The CDR3 nucleotides read TGTGCCAGCAGTTACCGGTTTAATAATTCACCCCTCCACTTT. This gives the protein CASSYRFNNSPLHF.

This chain connects TRBV15 to TRBJ1-1; 7 bases agree with TRBD1. Germline CDR1 and CDR2: LNHNV and YYDKDF (reference sequence). Losses at the gene ends were 1 base for V and 0 bases for J; bases not matched to a gene: 11. The CDR3 spans 18 residues. CDR3 bases: TGTGCCACCAGCAGAGCCCCACTGGGACAGCTCATGAACACTGAAGCTTTCTTT. Protein: CATSRAPLGQLMNTEAFF. Full variable domain (remainder filled in from reference TRBV15 and TRBJ1-1): DAMVIQNPRYQVTQFGKPVTLSCSQTLNHNVMYWYQQKSSQAPKLLFHYYDKDFNNEADTPDNFQSRRPNTSFCFLDIRSPGLGDTAMYLCATSRAPLGQLMNTEAFFGQGTRLTVV.

This clone was seen a handful of times. The CDR3 nucleotides read TGTGCCAGCAGTTACCGGCGGGGAGAGAACACTGAAGCTTTCTTT. Translation gives CASSYRRGENTEAFF. The chain employs TRBV6-2 or TRBV6-3 and TRBJ1-1; D not resolved. The CDR3 loop spans 15 amino acids. Per germline, CDR1 MNHEY and CDR2 SVGEGT. The V end was cut by 2 bases, the J end by 1 base, with 11 bases between.

This chain uses TRBV18 with TRBJ2-1, with D possibly being TRBD1 (6 bases). This CDR3 comprises 16 residues. CDR1 and CDR2 (germline): KGHSH, LQKENI. The V and J ends lost 2 bases and 6 bases respectively, with 17 bases between them. The CDR3: CASSPIEGQLGNEQFF. CDR3 bases: TGTGCCAGCTCACCAATAGAAGGACAGTTGGGCAATGAGCAGTTCTTC.